This section outlines one T cell receptor beta chain sequence together with its context. This CDR3 has 12 amino acids. The V gene lost 6 bases and the J gene lost 3 bases, with 8 bases spanning the gap. Germline CDR1 reads MDHEN; CDR2 reads SYDVKM. The data stem from a study of shared clonotypes between healthy human individuals. Tens of thousands of T cell genomes, or roughly 180 ng DNA, went into the sorted-subset replicate PCRs. Here immunoSEQ multiplex PCR was the method, and the copy in TCRdb shows in-frame clones only, minus some. The sample has fewer than 2.5 million clones, over 85% seen once.

Sequenced sample: naive CD4+ T cells from PBMCs. Subset specified: CD45RA+ positively selected. This chain connects TRBV28 to TRBJ1-2; D might be TRBD1 (6 bases). This TCR derives from a man between 18 and 29 years old in good health. Some clones in this sample may be carry-over from other donors' samples. CDR3 nucleotide sequence: TGTGCCAGCAGCCGACAGGACTATGGCTACACCTTC. It codes for CASSRQDYGYTF.